These 14 T cell receptor beta chains share one sample of origin, sequenced in a study of blood T cell repertoires in COVID-19 (dated by TCRdb to about 2020). The library was produced with the immunoSEQ multiplex PCR assay. TCRdb mirrors the immuneACCESS table, restricted to in-frame sequences. Some clones are absent from its copies; in checked studies, under half trace to an unresolved V gene, and the reason for the others is unknown. The sample table records 300,000 to 350,000 clones; about 87% of these occur just once. Clones ranked in the top ten supply around 10% of the sample. What was sequenced was PBMCs or T cells enriched from blood (not recorded which). The receptors were gathered from a woman younger than 30 who had recovered from COVID-19.

This clone is a singleton in its sample. The chain recombines TRBV24-1 with TRBJ2-1; 8 positions agree with TRBD1. Germline lookup yields CDR1 KGHDR and CDR2 SFDVKD. The CDR3 spans 15 residues. Trimming cost V 5 bases and J 7 bases; bases outside gene matches: 9. The CDR3 sequence: CATSVYGTGRNEQFF. The CDR3 bases are TGTGCCACCAGTGTTTATGGGACAGGCCGGAATGAGCAGTTCTTC.

The chain couples TRBV18 to TRBJ2-4; 8 nucleotides line up with TRBD1. The length of the CDR3 is 17 residues. Germline values: CDR1 KGHSH, CDR2 LQKENI. After removal of 2 bases from V and 0 bases from J, the junction contained 6 bases not matched to a gene. As DNA, the CDR3 is TGTGCCAGCTCACCAACAGGGGGTGAACTAGCCAAAAACATTCAGTACTTC. This gives the protein CASSPTGGELAKNIQYF.

This clone occurred a few times. This chain links TRBV4-2 with TRBJ2-3, with 12 nucleotides matching TRBD2. Looked up from germline, CDR1 is LGHNA and CDR2 is YNFKEQ. J was trimmed by 6 bases and V by 0 bases; bases with no gene match: 10. This CDR3 spans 18 amino acids. This CDR3 is CASSQDPLAGGERDTQYF. The CDR3 DNA is TGTGCCAGCAGCCAAGACCCACTAGCGGGGGGTGAACGGGATACGCAGTATTTT.

The chain uses TRBV3-1 (or the pseudogene TRBV3-2) and TRBJ2-1, with TRBD1 matching over 9 bases. Unmatched junction bases numbered 13, after V lost 4 bases and J lost 6 bases. Germline values: CDR1 LGHDT, CDR2 YNNKEL (reference sequence). There are 17 residues in the CDR3. The CDR3 loop reads CASSPTAQGQGLNEQFF. CDR3 DNA: TGTGCCAGCAGCCCTACCGCCCAGGGACAGGGTCTCAATGAGCAGTTCTTC.

This clone was seen just once. V is TRBV29-1 and J is TRBJ1-3, with a weak D call TRBD1 (6 bases). CDR1 and CDR2 (germline): SQVTM, ANQGSEA. Trimming took 4 bases from V and 8 from J, leaving 15 bases between them. The CDR3 runs 13 residues. The chain's CDR3 is CSVAWQGIDTIYF. Here the CDR3 DNA reads TGCAGCGTTGCTTGGCAGGGGATCGACACCATATATTTT.

V gene TRBV5-6 combines with J gene TRBJ1-1; no reliable D call. V shed 4 bases and J shed 2 bases, with 12 bases lying between them. Germline V gene lookup returns CDR1 SGHDT and CDR2 YYEEEE. This CDR3 contains 14 residues. The CDR3 is CASSLNLYNTEAFF. CDR3 DNA sequence: TGTGCCAGCAGCCTTAACCTATATAACACTGAAGCTTTCTTT.

The chain joins TRBV29-1 to TRBJ2-5; 7 nucleotides line up with TRBD1. Germline lookup yields CDR1 SQVTM and CDR2 ANQGSEA. CDR3 length: 13 residues. V lost 7 bases to trimming and J lost 2 bases; unmatched junction nucleotides: 7. The chain's CDR3 is CSARQGIQETQYF. The CDR3 region has the DNA TGCAGCGCCCGACAGGGTATTCAAGAGACCCAGTACTTC.

CDR3 coding DNA: TGTGCCAGCAGCCGGAGCGGACAGGGGTTCTACGAGCAGTACTTC. Translating it yields CASSRSGQGFYEQYF. The chain employs TRBV3-1 (or the pseudogene TRBV3-2) and TRBJ2-7; 9 bases fit TRBD1. Germline V gene lookup returns CDR1 LGHDT and CDR2 YNNKEL (reference sequence). With 4 bases clipped from V and 3 bases from J, the junction kept 7 bases outside the gene matches. This CDR3 region has 15 residues.

The chain couples TRBV9 to TRBJ1-5; 11 bases align to TRBD1. The CDR3 contains 16 residues. Germline CDR1 reads SGDLS; CDR2 reads YYNGEE. With 5 bases clipped from V and 4 bases from J, the junction kept 8 bases outside the gene matches. This chain's CDR3 is CASSSGQGGRNQPQHF. Here the CDR3 DNA reads TGTGCCAGCAGTTCGGGACAGGGGGGTAGGAATCAGCCCCAGCATTTT. The full variable domain, its missing parts supplied by reference TRBV9 and TRBJ1-5, is DSGVTQTPKHLITATGQRVTLRCSPRSGDLSVYWYQQSLDQGLQFLIQYYNGEERAKGNILERFSAQQFPDLHSELNLSSLELGDSALYFCASSSGQGGRNQPQHFGDGTRLSIL.

This chain uses TRBV30 with TRBJ1-3; the match to TRBD1 covers 7 bases. The germline V gene has CDR1 GTSNPN and CDR2 SVGIG (reference sequence). Trimming removed 5 bases from V and 2 bases from J; junction bases left unmatched: 3. This CDR3 contains 13 residues. The CDR3 DNA sequence: TGTGCCTGGGCCGACAGGGCTGGAAACACCATATATTTT. It codes for CAWADRAGNTIYF.

V gene TRBV6-5 combines with J gene TRBJ2-3; 9 positions match TRBD1. CDR1 and CDR2 from the germline V gene are MNHEY and SVGAGI. Germline trimming cut 8 bases from V and 4 bases from J; bases unmatched to any gene: 10. The CDR3 has 15 amino acids. The CDR3 sequence: CASDPQGAFADTQYF. The CDR3 DNA is TGTGCCAGCGACCCACAGGGGGCGTTCGCAGATACGCAGTATTTT.

This sequence joins TRBV4-3 and TRBJ1-2, with D unclear. Germline V CDR1 and CDR2: LGHNA, YSLEER. The length of the CDR3 is 14 residues. The ends were cut back, 2 bases at V and 3 bases at J, with 10 bases in the middle. The CDR3 sequence is CASSQSFGDYGYTF. CDR3 nucleotides: TGCGCCAGCAGCCAATCATTCGGGGACTATGGCTACACCTTC.

The chain employs TRBV6-5 and TRBJ1-2; 10 bases map to TRBD1. Germline assignment: CDR1 MNHEY and CDR2 SVGAGI. The CDR3 covers 13 residues. V lost 5 bases to trimming and J lost 7 bases; unmatched junction nucleotides: 4. The CDR3 region is CASSPGTGVGYTF. CDR3 coding DNA: TGTGCCAGCAGTCCGGGGACAGGGGTTGGCTACACCTTC.

The J gene is TRBJ1-4, the V gene TRBV5-1; possible D gene TRBD1, 5 bases. Trimming shortened V by 4 bases and J by 0 bases, and 13 bases separated the two germline ends. The CDR3 is made up of 16 amino acids. Germline CDR1 reads SGHRS; CDR2 reads YFSETQ. The CDR3 coding sequence is TGCGCCAGCAGCCCATCTGGGACTGCAACTAATGAAAAACTGTTTTTT. Its translation is CASSPSGTATNEKLFF.